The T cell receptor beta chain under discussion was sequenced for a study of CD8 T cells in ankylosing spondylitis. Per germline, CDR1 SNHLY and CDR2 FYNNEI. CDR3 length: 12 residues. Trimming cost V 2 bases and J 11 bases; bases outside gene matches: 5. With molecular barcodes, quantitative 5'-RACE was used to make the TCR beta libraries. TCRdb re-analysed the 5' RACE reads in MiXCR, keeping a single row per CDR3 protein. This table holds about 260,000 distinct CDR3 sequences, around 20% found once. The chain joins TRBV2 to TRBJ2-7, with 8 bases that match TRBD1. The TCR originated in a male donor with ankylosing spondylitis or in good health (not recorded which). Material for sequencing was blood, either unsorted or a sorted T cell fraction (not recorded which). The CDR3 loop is CASSEWQGAKYV. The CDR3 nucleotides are TGTGCCAGCAGTGAATGGCAGGGGGCAAAGTACGTC.